The 29 T cell receptor beta chains listed next were all sequenced from one sample in a study of CD8 T cells in ankylosing spondylitis. Antigen specificity for these receptors is unknown. TCRdb processed the 5' RACE reads anew with MiXCR; each CDR3 protein has one entry. This sample has 700,000 to 1,000,000 distinct CDR3 sequences; 12% occur once, and the top ten carry less than 0.65%. Study-wide results and caveats: A motif in TCR beta, a set of 8 or 9 highly homologous variants, appeared characteristic of ankylosing spondylitis blood.

The sample taken for sequencing was blood, either unsorted or a sorted T cell fraction (not recorded which). Receptors were obtained from a male donor with ankylosing spondylitis.

This clonotype showed up just a few times. The chain is built from TRBV2 and TRBJ2-5, with 7 bases matching TRBD1. J lost 5 bases, V lost 3 bases, and 6 bases had no gene match. The CDR3 spans 14 residues. CDR1 is SNHLY and CDR2 is FYNNEI in the germline V gene. CDR3: CASSDDRVWETQYF. Here the CDR3 DNA reads TGTGCCAGCAGTGATGACAGGGTCTGGGAGACCCAGTACTTC.

This clonotype was counted only a few times. CDR3 region: CASSSGGWYETQYF. DNA for the CDR3: TGCGCCAGCAGCTCAGGGGGCTGGTACGAGACCCAGTACTTC. The J gene is TRBJ2-5, the V gene TRBV10-2; 8 bases map to TRBD1. With 6 bases clipped from V and 5 bases from J, the junction kept 8 bases outside the gene matches. This CDR3 spans 14 amino acids. Per germline, CDR1 WSHSY and CDR2 SAAADI.

This chain joins TRBV6-2 or TRBV6-3 and TRBJ2-5; D unresolved. The V gene lost 4 bases and the J gene lost 1 base, with 10 bases spanning the gap. This CDR3 contains 14 residues. The germline V gene encodes CDR1 MNHEY and CDR2 SVGEGT. The DNA for the CDR3 is TGTGCCAGCAGTTTCCTGACCAGCCAAGAGACCCAGTACTTC. This encodes CASSFLTSQETQYF.

Comments on this clonotype: At one end, the junction sequence differs from germline, possibly due to a read error. CDR3 coding DNA: TGTGCCGGGCGGACAGGGAGCATTCAGCCCCAGCATTTT. The encoded protein is CAGRTGSIQPQHF. The chain has TRBV28 and TRBJ1-5; 8 bases match TRBD1. Germline V CDR1 and CDR2: MDHEN, SYDVKM. CDR3 length: 13 amino acids.

This clonotype was counted ten times or more. This chain uses TRBV12-3 or TRBV12-4 with TRBJ1-5; D uncertain. This CDR3 comprises 14 residues. Trimming removed 3 bases at V and 4 bases at J, with 10 bases between. For the CDR3, the DNA is TGTGCCAGCAGTTTCCGCGAAGGGAATCAGCCCCAGCATTTT. Translation gives CASSFREGNQPQHF.

The chain recombines TRBV4-3 with TRBJ2-3, with 8 bases that match TRBD1. CDR3 size: 17 residues. With V trimmed by 4 bases and J by 1 base, 10 bases remained unmatched. Looked up from germline, CDR1 is LGHNA and CDR2 is YSLEER. As DNA, the CDR3 is TGCGCCAGCAGCCTCGGGACAGGCGACCATGGCACAGATACGCAGTATTTT. Protein: CASSLGTGDHGTDTQYF.

This clonotype was found many times. The V call is TRBV20-1, the J call TRBJ2-5, with D uncertain. CDR3 length: 13 residues. Trimming cost V 3 bases and J 0 bases, with 8 bases left between them. Germline CDR1 is DFQATT and CDR2 is SNEGSKA (reference sequence). CDR3 sequence (DNA): TGCAGTGCTAGCGGGCTGTACCAAGAGACCCAGTACTTC. Its protein is CSASGLYQETQYF.

The chain combines TRBV5-4 with TRBJ2-3; the D is unclear. Germline lookup yields CDR1 SGHNT and CDR2 YYREEE (reference sequence). The V and J ends lost 2 bases and 8 bases respectively, with 6 bases between them. This CDR3 has 11 residues. CDR3 in amino acids: CASSLTATQYF. The CDR3 DNA reads TGTGCCAGCAGCTTAACGGCTACGCAGTATTTT.

This clonotype was seen a handful of times. The rearrangement uses TRBV6-2 or TRBV6-3 and TRBJ2-7, with D hard to call. V lost 8 bases to trimming and J lost 5 bases, with 10 bases between them. The CDR3 length is 11 residues. The germline CDR1 and CDR2 sequences are MNHEY and SVGEGT. The CDR3 loop is CASAIWNEQYF. The CDR3 nucleotides are TGTGCCAGCGCCATTTGGAACGAGCAGTACTTC.

The chain combines TRBV5-5 with TRBJ2-7; D unresolved. Trimming took 1 base from V and 2 from J, leaving 10 bases between them. The CDR3 runs 14 residues. Germline V gene sequence: CDR1 SGHKS, CDR2 YYEKEE (reference sequence). The CDR3 DNA follows: TGTGCCAGCAGCTTGTCCGGCGAAACCTACGAGCAGTACTTC. This encodes CASSLSGETYEQYF.

A few counts support this clonotype. The chain joins TRBV20-1 to TRBJ1-1; 7 positions agree with TRBD1. Unmatched junction bases numbered 11, after V lost 0 bases and J lost 10 bases. The CDR3 has 14 residues. Germline CDR1 and CDR2: DFQATT and SNEGSKA (reference sequence). The CDR3 DNA sequence: TGCAGTGCTAGAGATCGCGGCAGGGGGAAAGGAGCTTTCTTT. This codes for CSARDRGRGKGAFF.

In this sample, this clonotype turned up a few times. The V and J genes are TRBV28 and TRBJ2-1, with a weak D call TRBD2 (7 bases). V was pared by 5 bases and J by 4 bases, with 18 bases between. Germline loops: CDR1 MDHEN, CDR2 SYDVKM. The CDR3 extends over 16 amino acids. CDR3 region: CASSPLHREGYNEQFF. The CDR3 DNA reads as TGTGCCAGCAGTCCCCTACACAGGGAGGGGTACAATGAGCAGTTCTTC.

V usage is TRBV20-1 and J usage is TRBJ1-2, with D unclear. Trimming shortened V by 4 bases and J by 4 bases, and 7 bases separated the two germline ends. This CDR3 contains 11 residues. The germline gives CDR1 DFQATT, CDR2 SNEGSKA (reference sequence). The DNA of the CDR3 is TGCAGTGCTAACGGGCTCTATGGCTACACCTTC. Protein: CSANGLYGYTF.

The sample holds a few counts of this clonotype. V is TRBV6-5 and J is TRBJ1-1, with TRBD1 as a possible D gene (5 bases). Germline loops: CDR1 MNHEY, CDR2 SVGAGI. The CDR3 is 13 amino acids. Trimming took 4 bases from V and 4 from J, leaving 10 bases between them. Written as DNA, the CDR3 is TGTGCCAGCAGTTCCCAAAGGGGCACTGAAGCTTTCTTT. It yields the protein CASSSQRGTEAFF.

This chain connects TRBV18 to TRBJ1-1, with a tentative D call TRBD1 (5 bases). This CDR3 is 15 amino acids long. The germline CDR1 and CDR2 sequences are KGHSH and LQKENI. V was cut by 2 bases and J by 3 bases, with 13 bases left in between. In DNA, the CDR3 is TGTGCCAGCTCACCAATCGGGACCTCTTACACTGAAGCTTTCTTT. This codes for CASSPIGTSYTEAFF.

This clonotype was detected ten times or more. The chain recombines TRBV5-5 with TRBJ2-7, with 9 bases that match TRBD1. CDR3 size: 15 residues. Per germline, CDR1 SGHKS and CDR2 YYEKEE (reference sequence). The V and J ends lost 4 bases and 9 bases, in that order; junction bases with no gene match: 14. The CDR3 is CASSTTGGTVTVQYF. CDR3 nucleotide sequence: TGTGCCAGCAGCACGACAGGGGGGACTGTGACGGTGCAGTACTTC.

This clonotype was recorded a few times. This rearrangement joins TRBV10-3 to TRBJ2-5; a possible D gene is TRBD1 (6 bases). Deletions cut 4 bases from V and 1 base from J, with 16 bases between. CDR3 length: 16 amino acids. Germline V gene data show CDR1 as ENHRY and CDR2 as SYGVKD. Here the CDR3 DNA reads TGTGCCATCAGTGGAAGAATGGGACACTTCCAAGAGACCCAGTACTTC. Protein sequence: CAISGRMGHFQETQYF.

The chain employs TRBV29-1 and TRBJ2-5; 11 bases agree with TRBD1. Germline V gene data show CDR1 as SQVTM and CDR2 as ANQGSEA. J lost 3 bases, V lost 6 bases, and 3 bases had no gene match. The CDR3 consists of 13 residues. DNA for the CDR3: TGCAGCGTCTGGGACAGGGGGAAAGAGACCCAGTACTTC. Amino acids: CSVWDRGKETQYF.

CDR3 DNA: TGCAGCGTTGAAGCTTTGAGGGGCGTAGAAGCTTTCTTT. Translation gives CSVEALRGVEAFF. The V call is TRBV29-1, the J call TRBJ1-1; a possible D gene is TRBD1 (5 bases). Trimming cost V 1 base and J 8 bases, with 14 bases left between them. Germline V CDR1 and CDR2: SQVTM, ANQGSEA. The length of the CDR3 is 13 residues.

The chain's CDR3 is CASSIRAWGTEAFF. The CDR3 nucleotides read TGTGCCAGCAGCATCAGGGCGTGGGGCACTGAAGCTTTCTTT. The chain joins TRBV11-2 to TRBJ1-1; D might be TRBD1 (5 bases). The germline CDR1 and CDR2 sequences are SGHAT and FQNNGV. Trimming cost V 5 bases and J 4 bases, with 14 bases left between them. The CDR3 contains 14 residues. The whole variable domain, remainder taken from reference TRBV11-2 and TRBJ1-1, is EAGVAQSPRYKIIEKRQSVAFWCNPISGHATLYWYQQILGQGPKLLIQFQNNGVVDDSQLPKDRFSAERLKGVDSTLKIQPAKLEDSAVYLCASSIRAWGTEAFFGQGTRLTVV.

This clonotype was detected many times. The chain combines TRBV12-3 or TRBV12-4 with TRBJ2-2, with D unresolved. Between the trimmed V and J ends, which lost 5 bases and 6 bases, there was a span of 13 bases. The CDR3 is 14 amino acids. The CDR3 protein is CASSLAAPAGELFF. Written as DNA, the CDR3 is TGTGCCAGCAGTCTCGCGGCCCCAGCCGGGGAGCTGTTTTTT.

The chain uses TRBV5-1 and TRBJ1-1, with a possible D match to TRBD1 (5 bases). CDR1 and CDR2 (germline): SGHRS, YFSETQ. Trimming cost V 3 bases and J 3 bases, with 12 bases left between them. The CDR3 is 14 residues long. The CDR3 DNA sequence: TGCGCCAGCAGCTCCTTGGGGGGTCACACTGAAGCTTTCTTT. Its protein product is CASSSLGGHTEAFF.

This sequence joins TRBV5-1 and TRBJ2-7; D not certain. This CDR3 spans 15 amino acids. V lost 0 bases to trimming and J lost 2 bases, with 12 bases between them. Germline V lookup: CDR1 SGHRS, CDR2 YFSETQ. The DNA of the CDR3 is TGCGCCAGCAGCTTGGCATATCCCCTTACCTACGAGCAGTACTTC. Translated, it gives CASSLAYPLTYEQYF.

This chain joins TRBV20-1 and TRBJ1-5, with TRBD1 matching over 7 bases. V gave up 6 bases and J gave up 9 bases; unmatched junction bases: 11. Germline assignment: CDR1 DFQATT and CDR2 SNEGSKA (reference sequence). The CDR3 runs 13 residues. The CDR3 spells CSATGTAQTPQHF. As DNA, the CDR3 is TGCAGTGCCACCGGGACAGCCCAGACGCCCCAGCATTTT.

This clonotype was detected only a few times. The chain carries TRBV5-5 and TRBJ2-6; D unclear. The CDR3 contains 16 residues. The germline V gene has CDR1 SGHKS and CDR2 YYEKEE (reference sequence). V gave up 0 bases and J gave up 0 bases, with 7 bases separating them. CDR3 in DNA: TGTGCCAGCAGCTTGGATACGGGCTCTGGGGCCAACGTCCTGACTTTC. It is translated as CASSLDTGSGANVLTF.

This clonotype showed up just a few times. The V call is TRBV4-2, the J call TRBJ2-2, with D maybe TRBD2 (6 bases). Per germline, CDR1 LGHNA and CDR2 YNFKEQ. CDR3 length: 16 amino acids. The V gene lost 4 bases and the J gene lost 7 bases, with 19 bases spanning the gap. The DNA for the CDR3 is TGTGCCAGCAGCCCAACGGGACTTCGGGAGCACGGGGAGCTGTTTTTT. Its translation: CASSPTGLREHGELFF.

This clonotype has at least ten counts. This chain joins TRBV6-5 and TRBJ1-1, with a weak D call TRBD1 (5 bases). V was clipped by 0 bases and J by 3 bases, with 11 bases between them. CDR1 MNHEY and CDR2 SVGAGI come from the germline V gene. CDR3 length: 15 amino acids. CDR3: CASSYSSWGDTEAFF. CDR3 DNA: TGTGCCAGCAGTTACTCGTCTTGGGGGGACACTGAAGCTTTCTTT.

The chain employs TRBV2 and TRBJ2-6; no firm D call. CDR1 and CDR2 (germline): SNHLY, FYNNEI. Trimming removed 4 bases at V and 0 bases at J, with 7 bases between. The CDR3 contains 15 residues. CDR3 protein: CASSGLFSGANVLTF. The CDR3 nucleotides read TGTGCCAGCAGTGGTCTGTTCTCTGGGGCCAACGTCCTGACTTTC.

This clonotype was detected many times. At one boundary the junction diverges from the germline segment, which might be a read error. The V and J genes are TRBV6-5 and TRBJ2-1; 9 nucleotides match TRBD2. Germline values: CDR1 MNHEY, CDR2 SVGAGI. The CDR3 runs to 15 residues. The CDR3 bases are TGTGCCAGCAGTTCCCCTAGCGGGGCGAACTTGAGGCCCCACTTC. Translating gives CASSSPSGANLRPHF.